The clone carrying this T cell receptor beta chain was detected only once. Antigen: not known. This entry is derived from a study of cytomegalovirus exposure and HLA in healthy donors. Points from the study as a whole: In an earlier analysis, in several hundred donors, most V segments appeared productive either ~87% or ~30% of the time. It was likely that a cluster of highly shared sequence variants was a sequencing artifact.

The primer mix had 60 Vbeta and 13 Jbeta primers. Sequencing used immunoSEQ multiplex PCR; TCRdb keeps in-frame clones, though not all of them. The table has under 200,000 clones, approximately 72% seen once; the top ten hold roughly 1.5%. This CDR3 is built from 17 residues. Germline V gives CDR1 SGHRS, CDR2 YFSETQ. V trimming: 4 bases; J trimming: 2 bases; junction bases outside the gene matches: 7. Nominally healthy donors provided the samples, though records likely missed some immune exposures. The specimen sequenced was PBMCs. The TCR originated in a man aged 50 to 59 in good health and CMV-seronegative. The rearrangement joins TRBV5-1 to TRBJ1-4, with 11 bases that match TRBD1. CDR3 DNA sequence: TGCGCCAGCAGCGTCGGACAGGGGGCTTTGACTAATGAAAAACTGTTTTTT. Residues: CASSVGQGALTNEKLFF.